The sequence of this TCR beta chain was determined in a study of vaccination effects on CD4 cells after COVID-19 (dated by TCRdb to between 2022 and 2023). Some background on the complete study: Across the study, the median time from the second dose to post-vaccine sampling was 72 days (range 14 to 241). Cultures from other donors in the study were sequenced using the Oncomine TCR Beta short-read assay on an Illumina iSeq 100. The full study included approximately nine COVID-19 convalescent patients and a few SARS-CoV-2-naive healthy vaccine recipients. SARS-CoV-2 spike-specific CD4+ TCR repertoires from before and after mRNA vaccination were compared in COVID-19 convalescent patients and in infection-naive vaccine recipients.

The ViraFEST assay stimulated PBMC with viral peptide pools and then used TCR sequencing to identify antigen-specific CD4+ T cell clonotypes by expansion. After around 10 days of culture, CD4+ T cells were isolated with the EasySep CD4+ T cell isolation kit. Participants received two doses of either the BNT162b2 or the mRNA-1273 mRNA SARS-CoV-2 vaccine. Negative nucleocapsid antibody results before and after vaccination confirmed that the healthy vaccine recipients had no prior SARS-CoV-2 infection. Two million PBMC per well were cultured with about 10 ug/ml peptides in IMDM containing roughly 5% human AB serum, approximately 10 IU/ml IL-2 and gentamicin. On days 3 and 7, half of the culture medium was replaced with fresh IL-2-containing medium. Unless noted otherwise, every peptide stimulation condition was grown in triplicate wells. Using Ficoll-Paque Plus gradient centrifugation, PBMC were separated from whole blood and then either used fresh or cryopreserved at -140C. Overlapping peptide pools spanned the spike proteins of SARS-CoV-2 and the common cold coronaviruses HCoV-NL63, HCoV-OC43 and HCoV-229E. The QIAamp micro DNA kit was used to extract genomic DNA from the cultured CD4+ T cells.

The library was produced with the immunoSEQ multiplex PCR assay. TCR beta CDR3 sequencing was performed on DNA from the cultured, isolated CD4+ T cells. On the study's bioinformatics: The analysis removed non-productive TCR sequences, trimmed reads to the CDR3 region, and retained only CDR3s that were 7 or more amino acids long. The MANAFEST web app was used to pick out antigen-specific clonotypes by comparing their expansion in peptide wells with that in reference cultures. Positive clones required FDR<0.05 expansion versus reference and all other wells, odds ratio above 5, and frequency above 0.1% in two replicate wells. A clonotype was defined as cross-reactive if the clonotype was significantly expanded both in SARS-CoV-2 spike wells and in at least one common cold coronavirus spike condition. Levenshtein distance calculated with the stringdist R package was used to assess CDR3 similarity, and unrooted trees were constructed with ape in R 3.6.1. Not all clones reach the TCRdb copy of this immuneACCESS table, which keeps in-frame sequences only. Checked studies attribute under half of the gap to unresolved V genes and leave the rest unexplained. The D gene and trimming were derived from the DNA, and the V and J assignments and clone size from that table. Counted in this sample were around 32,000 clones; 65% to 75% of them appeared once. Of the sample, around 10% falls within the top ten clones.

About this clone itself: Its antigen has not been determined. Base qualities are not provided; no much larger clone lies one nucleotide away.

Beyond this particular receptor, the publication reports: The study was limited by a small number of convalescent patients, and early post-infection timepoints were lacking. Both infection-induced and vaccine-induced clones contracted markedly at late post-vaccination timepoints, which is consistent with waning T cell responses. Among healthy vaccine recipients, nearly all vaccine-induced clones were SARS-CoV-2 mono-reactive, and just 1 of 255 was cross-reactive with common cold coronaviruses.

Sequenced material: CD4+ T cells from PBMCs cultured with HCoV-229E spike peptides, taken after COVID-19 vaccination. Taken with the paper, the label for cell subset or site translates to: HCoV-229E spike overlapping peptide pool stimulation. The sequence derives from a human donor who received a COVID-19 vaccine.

The nucleotides are TGCGCCAGCAGTCGCGTCAGGCTGGGGGACAGGATGAACGAGCAGTACTTC. This encodes CASSRVRLGDRMNEQYF. The chain joins TRBV23-1 to TRBJ2-7; 8 bases in the middle match TRBD1. Being an ORF, TRBV23-1 has a function that is uncertain. The CDR3 numbers 17 residues from cysteine through phenylalanine. Of the read, only the CDR3 DNA is kept; its 51 bases are in frame from base 1. Ends trimmed: V by 4 bases, J by 5 bases; bases unmatched to a gene: 16.